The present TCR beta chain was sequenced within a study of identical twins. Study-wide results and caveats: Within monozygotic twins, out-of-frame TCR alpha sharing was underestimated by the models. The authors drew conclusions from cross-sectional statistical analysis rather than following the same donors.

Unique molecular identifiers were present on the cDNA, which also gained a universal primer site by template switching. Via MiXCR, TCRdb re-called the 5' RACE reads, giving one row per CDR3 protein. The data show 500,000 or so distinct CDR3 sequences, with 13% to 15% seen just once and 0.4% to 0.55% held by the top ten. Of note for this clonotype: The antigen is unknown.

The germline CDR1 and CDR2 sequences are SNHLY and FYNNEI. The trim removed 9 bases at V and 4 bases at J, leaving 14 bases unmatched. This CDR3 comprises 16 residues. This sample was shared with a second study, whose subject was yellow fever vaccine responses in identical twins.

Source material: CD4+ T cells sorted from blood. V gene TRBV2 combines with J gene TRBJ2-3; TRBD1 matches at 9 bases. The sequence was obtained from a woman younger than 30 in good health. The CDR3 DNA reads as TGTGCCAGTGGGAACAGGGGGCGCCGCTCTTCAGATACGCAGTATTTT. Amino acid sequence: CASGNRGRRSSDTQYF.